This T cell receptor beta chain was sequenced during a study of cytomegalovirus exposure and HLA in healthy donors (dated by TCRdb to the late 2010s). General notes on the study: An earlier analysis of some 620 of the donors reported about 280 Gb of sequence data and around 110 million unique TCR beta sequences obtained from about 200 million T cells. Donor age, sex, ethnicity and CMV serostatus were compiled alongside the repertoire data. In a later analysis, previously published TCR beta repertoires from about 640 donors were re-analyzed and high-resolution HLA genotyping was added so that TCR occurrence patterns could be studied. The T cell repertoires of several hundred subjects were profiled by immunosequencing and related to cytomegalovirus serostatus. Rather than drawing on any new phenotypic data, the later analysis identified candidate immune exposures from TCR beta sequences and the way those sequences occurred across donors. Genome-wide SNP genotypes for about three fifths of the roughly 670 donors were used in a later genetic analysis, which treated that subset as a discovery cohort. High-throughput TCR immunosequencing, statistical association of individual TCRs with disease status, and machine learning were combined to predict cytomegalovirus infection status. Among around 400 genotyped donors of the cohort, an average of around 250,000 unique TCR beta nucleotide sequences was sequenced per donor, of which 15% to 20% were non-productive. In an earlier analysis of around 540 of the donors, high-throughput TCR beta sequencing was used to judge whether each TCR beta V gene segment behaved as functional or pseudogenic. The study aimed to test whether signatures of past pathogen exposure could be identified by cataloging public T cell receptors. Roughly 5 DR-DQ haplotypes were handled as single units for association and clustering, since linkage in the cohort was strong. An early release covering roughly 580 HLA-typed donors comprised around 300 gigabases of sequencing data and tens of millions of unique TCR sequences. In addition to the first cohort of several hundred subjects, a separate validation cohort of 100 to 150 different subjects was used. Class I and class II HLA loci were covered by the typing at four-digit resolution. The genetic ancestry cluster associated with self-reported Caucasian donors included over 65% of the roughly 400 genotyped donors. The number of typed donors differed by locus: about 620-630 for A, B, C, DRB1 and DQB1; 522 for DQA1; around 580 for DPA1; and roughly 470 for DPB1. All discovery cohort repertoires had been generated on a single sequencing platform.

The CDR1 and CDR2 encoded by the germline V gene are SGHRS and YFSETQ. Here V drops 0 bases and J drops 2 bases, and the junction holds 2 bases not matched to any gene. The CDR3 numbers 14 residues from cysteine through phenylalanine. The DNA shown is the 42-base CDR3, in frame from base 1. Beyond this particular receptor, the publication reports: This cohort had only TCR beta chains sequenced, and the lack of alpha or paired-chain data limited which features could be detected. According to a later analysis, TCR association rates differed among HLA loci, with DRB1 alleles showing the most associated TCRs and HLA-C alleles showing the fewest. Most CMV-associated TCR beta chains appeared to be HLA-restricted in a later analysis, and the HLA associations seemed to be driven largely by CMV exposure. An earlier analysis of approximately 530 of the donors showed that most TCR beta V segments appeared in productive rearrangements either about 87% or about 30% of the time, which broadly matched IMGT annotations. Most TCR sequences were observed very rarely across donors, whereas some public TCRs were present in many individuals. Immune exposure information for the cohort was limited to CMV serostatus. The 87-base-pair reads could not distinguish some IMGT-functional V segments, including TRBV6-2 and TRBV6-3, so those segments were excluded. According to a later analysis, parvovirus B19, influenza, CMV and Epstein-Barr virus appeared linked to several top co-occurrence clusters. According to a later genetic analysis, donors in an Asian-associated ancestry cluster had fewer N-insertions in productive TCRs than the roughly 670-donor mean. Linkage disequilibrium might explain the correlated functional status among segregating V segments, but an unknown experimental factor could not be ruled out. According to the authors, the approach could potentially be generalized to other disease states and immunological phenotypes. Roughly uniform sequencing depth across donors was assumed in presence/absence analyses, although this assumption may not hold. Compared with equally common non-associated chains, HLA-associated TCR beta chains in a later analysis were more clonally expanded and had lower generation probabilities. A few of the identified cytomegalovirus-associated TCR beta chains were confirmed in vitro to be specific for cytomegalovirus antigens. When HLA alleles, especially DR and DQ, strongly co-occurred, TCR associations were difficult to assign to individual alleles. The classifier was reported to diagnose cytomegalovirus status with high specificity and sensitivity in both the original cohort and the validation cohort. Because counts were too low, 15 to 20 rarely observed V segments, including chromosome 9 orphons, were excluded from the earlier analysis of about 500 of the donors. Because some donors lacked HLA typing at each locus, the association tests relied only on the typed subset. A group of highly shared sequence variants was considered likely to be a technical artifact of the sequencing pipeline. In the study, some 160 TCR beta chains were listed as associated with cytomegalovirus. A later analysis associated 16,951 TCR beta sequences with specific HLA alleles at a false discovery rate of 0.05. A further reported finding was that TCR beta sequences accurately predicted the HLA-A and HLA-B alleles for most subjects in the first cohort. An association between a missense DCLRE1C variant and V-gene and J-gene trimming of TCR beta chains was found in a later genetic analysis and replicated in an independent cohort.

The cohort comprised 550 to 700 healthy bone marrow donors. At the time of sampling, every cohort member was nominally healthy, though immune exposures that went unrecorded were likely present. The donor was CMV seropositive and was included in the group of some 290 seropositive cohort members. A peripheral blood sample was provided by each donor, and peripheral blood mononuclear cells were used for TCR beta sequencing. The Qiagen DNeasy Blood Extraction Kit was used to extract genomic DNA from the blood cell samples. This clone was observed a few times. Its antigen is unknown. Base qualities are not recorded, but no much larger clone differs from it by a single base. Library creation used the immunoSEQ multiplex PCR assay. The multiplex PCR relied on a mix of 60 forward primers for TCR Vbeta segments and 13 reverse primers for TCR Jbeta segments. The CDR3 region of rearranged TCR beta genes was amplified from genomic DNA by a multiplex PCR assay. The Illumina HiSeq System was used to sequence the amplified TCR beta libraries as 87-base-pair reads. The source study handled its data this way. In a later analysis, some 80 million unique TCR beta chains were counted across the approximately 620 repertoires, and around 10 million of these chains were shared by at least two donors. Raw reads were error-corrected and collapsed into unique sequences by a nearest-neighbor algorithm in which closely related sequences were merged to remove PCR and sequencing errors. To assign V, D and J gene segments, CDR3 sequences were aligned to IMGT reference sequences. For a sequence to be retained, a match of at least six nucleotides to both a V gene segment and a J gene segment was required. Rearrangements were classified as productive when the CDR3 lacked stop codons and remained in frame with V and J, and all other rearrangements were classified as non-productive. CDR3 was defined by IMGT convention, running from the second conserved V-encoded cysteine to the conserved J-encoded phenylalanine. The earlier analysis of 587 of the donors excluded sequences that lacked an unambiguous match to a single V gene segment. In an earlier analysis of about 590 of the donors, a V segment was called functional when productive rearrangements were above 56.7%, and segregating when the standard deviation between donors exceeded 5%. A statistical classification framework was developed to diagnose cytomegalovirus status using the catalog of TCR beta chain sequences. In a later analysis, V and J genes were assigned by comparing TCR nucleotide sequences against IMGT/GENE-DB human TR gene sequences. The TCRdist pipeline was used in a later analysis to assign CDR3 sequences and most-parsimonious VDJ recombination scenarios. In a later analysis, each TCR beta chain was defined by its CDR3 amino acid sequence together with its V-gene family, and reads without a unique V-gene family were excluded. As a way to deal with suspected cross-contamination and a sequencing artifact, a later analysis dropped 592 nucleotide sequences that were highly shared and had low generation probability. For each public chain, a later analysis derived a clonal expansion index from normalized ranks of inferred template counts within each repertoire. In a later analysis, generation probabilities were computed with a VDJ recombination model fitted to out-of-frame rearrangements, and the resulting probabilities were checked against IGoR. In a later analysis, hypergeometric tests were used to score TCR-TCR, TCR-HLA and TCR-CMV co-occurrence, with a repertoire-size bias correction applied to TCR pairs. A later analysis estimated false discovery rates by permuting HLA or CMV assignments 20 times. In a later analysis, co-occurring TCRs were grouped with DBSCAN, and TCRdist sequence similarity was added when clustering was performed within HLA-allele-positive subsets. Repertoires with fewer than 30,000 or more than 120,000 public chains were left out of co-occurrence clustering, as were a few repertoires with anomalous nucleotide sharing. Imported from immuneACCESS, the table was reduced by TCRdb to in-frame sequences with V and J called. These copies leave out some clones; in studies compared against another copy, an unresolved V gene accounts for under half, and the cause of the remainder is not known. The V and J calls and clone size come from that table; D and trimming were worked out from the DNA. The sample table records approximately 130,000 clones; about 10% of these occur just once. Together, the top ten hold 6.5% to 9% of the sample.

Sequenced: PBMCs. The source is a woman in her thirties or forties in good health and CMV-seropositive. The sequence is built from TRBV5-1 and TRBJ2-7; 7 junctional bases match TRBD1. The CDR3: CASSLAGGPYEQYF. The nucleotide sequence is TGCGCCAGCAGCTTGGCAGGGGGACCCTACGAGCAGTACTTC. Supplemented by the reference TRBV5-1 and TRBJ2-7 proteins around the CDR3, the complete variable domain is KAGVTQTPRYLIKTRGQQVTLSCSPISGHRSVSWYQQTPGQGLQFLFEYFSETQRNKGNFPGRFSGRQFSNSRSEMNVSTLELGDSALYLCASSLAGGPYEQYFGPGTRLTVT.